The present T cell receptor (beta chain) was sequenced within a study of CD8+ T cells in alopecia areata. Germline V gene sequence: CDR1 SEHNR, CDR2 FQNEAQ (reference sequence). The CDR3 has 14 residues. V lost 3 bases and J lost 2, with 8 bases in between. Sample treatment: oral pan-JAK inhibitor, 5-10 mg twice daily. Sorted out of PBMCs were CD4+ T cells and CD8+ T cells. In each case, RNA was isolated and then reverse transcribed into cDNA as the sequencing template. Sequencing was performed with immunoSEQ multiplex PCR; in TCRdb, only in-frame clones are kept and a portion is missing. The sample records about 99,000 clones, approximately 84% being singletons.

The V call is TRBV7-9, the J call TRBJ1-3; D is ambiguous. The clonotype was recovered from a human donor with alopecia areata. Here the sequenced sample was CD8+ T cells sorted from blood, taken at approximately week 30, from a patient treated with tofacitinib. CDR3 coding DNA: TGTGCCAGCAGCTTGCAGGACCCTGGAAACACCATATATTTT. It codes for CASSLQDPGNTIYF. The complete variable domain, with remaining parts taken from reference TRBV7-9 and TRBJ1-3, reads DTGVSQNPRHKITKRGQNVTFRCDPISEHNRLYWYRQTLGQGPEFLTYFQNEAQLEKSRLLSDRFSAERPKGSFSTLEIQRTEQGDSAMYLCASSLQDPGNTIYFGEGSWLTVV.